This TCR beta chain was obtained from a study of T-cell memory formation after mild COVID-19. The CDR3 extends over 14 amino acids. CDR1 and CDR2 (germline): SGHRS, YFSETQ. Study outcomes and limitations: Contracting clones from day 15 to 85 showed balanced CD4/CD8; later expanders favored CD4+. Mainly CM and EM harbored the contracting CD4+ clones; mainly EMRA harbored the CD8+ ones.

This clonotype has just a few counts. No antigen is known for it. Using its own MiXCR run on the 5' RACE reads, TCRdb lists one record per CDR3 protein. The sample consists of around 390,000 distinct CDR3 sequences, around a sixth of them appearing once. The sample taken for sequencing was PBMCs or a T cell subset sorted from them (not recorded which). The TCR originated in a man aged 18 to 29 who had mild COVID-19 (a few samples of this study predate the infection). Cell type and time point are not known. The chain couples TRBV5-1 to TRBJ2-5; TRBD1 matches at 9 bases. CDR3 residues: CATGTGPFQETQYF. CDR3 DNA sequence: TGCGCGACCGGGACAGGGCCCTTCCAAGAGACCCAGTACTTC.